Listed below are T cell receptor beta chains from one sample, sequenced in a study of OX40 agonist ivuxolimab in advanced cancers. Profiling relied on immunoSEQ multiplex PCR, and the TCRdb table lists in-frame clones only, not all of them. The table includes approximately 130,000 clones, 90% to 95% detected once. Sequenced material: CD4+ or CD8+ T cells sorted from blood, taken in a trial of the OX40 agonist ivuxolimab. The receptors were gathered from an adult with an advanced solid tumor such as melanoma, head and neck, liver or kidney cancer. Each CDR3 is given with its conserved first and last residue. D genes are given only for firm matches. The size entry is marked missing in some rows and otherwise reads once, few, many or a size class.

j_call	v_call	d_call	clone_size	cdr3_aa	cdr3_nt
TRBJ1-2	TRBV30	-	-	CAWYTRRDGRARDGYTF	TGTGCCTGGTATACCCGGCGCGACGGAAGAGCAAGGGATGGCTACACCTTC
TRBJ2-1	TRBV5-8	-	-	CASSLDPQGRHEQFF	TGTGCCAGCAGCTTGGATCCCCAGGGGAGGCATGAGCAGTTCTTC
TRBJ1-2	TRBV4-3	-	-	CASSQDSPALYGYTF	TGCGCCAGCAGCCAAGATTCGCCAGCCCTCTATGGCTACACCTTC
TRBJ1-3	TRBV7-2	TRBD1	-	CASSRDRAGNTIYF	TGTGCCAGCAGCCGTGACAGGGCTGGAAACACCATATATTTT
TRBJ1-5	TRBV10-3	TRBD1	-	CAISTRQGQGQPQHF	TGTGCCATCAGCACCAGACAGGGACAGGGACAGCCCCAGCATTTT
TRBJ1-4	TRBV5-1	-	-	CASSLAAGTGEKLFF	TGCGCCAGCAGCTTGGCTGCAGGGACGGGTGAAAAACTGTTTTTT
TRBJ2-3	TRBV4-3	-	-	CASSYRTGPKDTQYF	TGCGCCAGCAGCTACCGAACTGGCCCCAAAGATACGCAGTATTTT
TRBJ2-1	TRBV23-1	TRBD1	-	CASTRGTGEDNEQFF	TGCGCCAGCACCCGGGGGACAGGGGAAGACAATGAGCAGTTCTTC
TRBJ2-5	TRBV5-1	-	-	CASSLSGQPEETQYF	TGCGCCAGCAGCTTGTCAGGGCAGCCCGAGGAGACCCAGTACTTC
TRBJ1-1	TRBV5-5	-	-	CASSPNLGQNTEAFF	TGTGCCAGCAGCCCGAACTTGGGACAGAACACTGAAGCTTTCTTT
TRBJ1-3	TRBV5-1	-	-	CASSLDSSGNTIYF	TGCGCCAGCAGCTTGGACAGTTCTGGAAACACCATATATTTT
TRBJ2-7	TRBV4-1	-	-	CASSPGRGGPYEQYF	TGCGCCAGCAGCCCCGGCCGTGGGGGGCCCTACGAGCAGTACTTC
TRBJ1-1	TRBV6-1	-	-	CASNGKTTEAFF	TGTGCCAGCAACGGGAAGACAACTGAAGCTTTCTTT
TRBJ1-2	TRBV9	TRBD1	-	CASSAGDSYGYTF	TGTGCCAGCAGCGCGGGGGACAGTTATGGCTACACCTTC
TRBJ1-2	TRBV27	-	once	CASSLNSAAYGYTF	TGTGCCAGCAGTTTAAACTCGGCAGCGTATGGCTACACCTTC
TRBJ1-2	TRBV5-8	-	-	CASSLGRSAYYGYTF	TGTGCCAGCAGCTTGGGCCGGTCCGCGTACTATGGCTACACCTTC
TRBJ1-5	TRBV19	-	-	CASIERGMGPQHF	TGTGCCAGTATTGAGAGGGGGATGGGTCCCCAGCATTTT
TRBJ1-2	TRBV9	-	once	CASSSEGGDYGYTF	TGTGCCAGCAGCTCAGAGGGGGGCGACTATGGCTACACCTTC
TRBJ1-2	TRBV4-3	-	-	CASSQDHAGPYGYTF	TGCGCCAGCAGCCAAGATCATGCAGGGCCCTATGGCTACACCTTC
TRBJ2-7	TRBV6-5	TRBD2	-	CASSGTGLAGTEQYF	TGTGCCAGCAGTGGGACGGGACTAGCGGGAACCGAGCAGTACTTC
TRBJ1-3	TRBV28	-	-	CASKSPSRNRNSGNTIYF	TGTGCCAGCAAATCCCCTTCGCGAAACCGGAACTCTGGAAACACCATATATTTT
TRBJ1-3	TRBV30	-	few	CAWSVTYSGNTIYF	TGTGCCTGGAGTGTAACGTACTCTGGAAACACCATATATTTT
TRBJ2-4	TRBV23-1	TRBD1	-	CASNPGTEGRSVAYFSENIQYF	TGCGCCAGCAACCCTGGGACAGAGGGCCGTTCCGTTGCCTATTTTTCTGAAAACATTCAGTACTTC
TRBJ2-7	TRBV28	-	-	CASRRSGVGEQYF	TGTGCCAGCAGGAGGTCCGGGGTGGGGGAGCAGTACTTC
TRBJ2-1	TRBV20-1	-	-	CSAREEQFF	TGCAGTGCTAGGGAAGAGCAGTTCTTC
TRBJ2-5	TRBV9	TRBD2	once	CASSVGLAGAPETQYF	TGTGCCAGCAGCGTAGGACTAGCGGGAGCCCCGGAGACCCAGTACTTC
TRBJ2-6	TRBV28	-	-	CASSLARAGDVKANVLTF	TGTGCCAGCAGTTTAGCCCGGGCAGGGGATGTTAAGGCCAACGTCCTGACTTTC
TRBJ1-2	TRBV2	-	-	CASSEGWGRRFGYTF	TGTGCCAGCAGTGAAGGGTGGGGACGGAGATTTGGCTACACCTTC
TRBJ1-6	TRBV4-2	-	-	CASSQESSSPLHF	TGTGCCAGCAGCCAAGAAAGCTCTTCACCCCTCCACTTT
TRBJ1-4	TRBV19	-	-	CATIWGINEKLFF	TGTGCCACCATCTGGGGGATTAATGAAAAACTGTTTTTT
TRBJ1-1	TRBV7-9	-	-	CASSLAETGRTEAFF	TGTGCCAGCAGCTTAGCGGAGACAGGCAGAACTGAAGCTTTCTTT
TRBJ2-6	TRBV7-9	-	-	CASSASGANVLTF	TGTGCCAGCAGCGCCTCTGGGGCCAACGTCCTGACTTTC
TRBJ2-3	TRBV4-3	-	once	CASSQVRTDTQYF	TGCGCCAGCAGCCAAGTCCGCACAGATACGCAGTATTTT
TRBJ1-5	TRBV5-8	TRBD1	-	CASSQDRGDRLQPQHF	TGTGCCAGCAGCCAGGACAGGGGCGACCGGCTCCAGCCCCAGCATTTT
TRBJ2-5	TRBV10-3	-	-	CAIRAGARQETQYF	TGTGCCATCAGGGCTGGTGCCAGACAAGAGACCCAGTACTTC
TRBJ1-6	TRBV10-1	-	-	CASQDGNNSPLHF	TGCGCCAGCCAGGACGGGAATAATTCACCCCTCCACTTT
TRBJ2-3	TRBV6-5	-	-	CASSYASSAAHTQYF	TGTGCCAGCAGTTATGCTTCCTCAGCCGCGCATACGCAGTATTTT
TRBJ1-4	TRBV5-6	TRBD1	-	CASSLQPGQGAINEKLFF	TGTGCCAGCAGCTTGCAACCGGGACAGGGGGCTATTAATGAAAAACTGTTTTTT
TRBJ1-2	TRBV28	-	-	CASSLSYRNYGYTF	TGTGCCAGCAGCTTATCCTACAGGAATTATGGCTACACCTTC
TRBJ1-1	TRBV7-8	-	-	CASRKDPGVNTEAFF	TGTGCCAGCAGAAAAGACCCAGGGGTGAACACTGAAGCTTTCTTT
TRBJ1-3	TRBV6-1	-	-	CASTLTWGTGNTIYF	TGTGCCAGCACCCTGACGTGGGGTACTGGAAACACCATATATTTT
TRBJ2-1	TRBV6-1	-	-	CASDQGNPLGEQFF	TGTGCCAGTGATCAGGGAAACCCCTTAGGGGAGCAGTTCTTC
TRBJ1-5	TRBV15	-	-	CATSRGYGSNSNQPQHF	TGTGCCACCAGCAGAGGGTATGGCTCAAATAGCAATCAGCCCCAGCATTTT
TRBJ1-1	TRBV19	TRBD1	-	CASSKRWGQVEAFF	TGTGCCAGTAGTAAAAGATGGGGACAGGTTGAAGCTTTCTTT
TRBJ2-5	TRBV7-7	TRBD1	-	CASSLEGRGKTQYF	TGTGCCAGCAGCTTAGAAGGCAGGGGGAAGACCCAGTACTTC